This entry describes one T cell receptor (beta chain). Where ophthalmopathy was present, donors had moderate-to-severe activity, CAS ≥3, NOSPECS ≥4 and duration under 3 months. The data are from a study of Graves' ophthalmopathy and Graves' hyperthyroidism. Amplification targeted the TCR beta CDR3 regions, with RNA transcripts as the source material. First-round RT-PCR employed HTBI primers, with a second-round multiplex PCR after it. MiXCR, run by TCRdb on the multiplex PCR reads, gives a single entry per CDR3 protein. The sample gives over 200,000 distinct CDR3 sequences, about 32% of which show up once; about 9.3% is in the top ten. Trimming pared 5 bases from V and 5 bases from J, leaving 12 bases between. CDR1 and CDR2 (germline): SGHVS, FQNEAQ. The CDR3 sequence is 13 residues long.

The rearrangement joins TRBV7-8 to TRBJ1-2; D is possibly TRBD1 (5 bases). This sequence was found in a man between 45 and 60 years old with Graves' ophthalmopathy. The sequencing input was peripheral blood. The CDR3 reads CASSRGGTYGYTF. As DNA, the CDR3 is TGTGCCAGCAGCCGGGGGGGGACGTATGGCTACACCTTC.